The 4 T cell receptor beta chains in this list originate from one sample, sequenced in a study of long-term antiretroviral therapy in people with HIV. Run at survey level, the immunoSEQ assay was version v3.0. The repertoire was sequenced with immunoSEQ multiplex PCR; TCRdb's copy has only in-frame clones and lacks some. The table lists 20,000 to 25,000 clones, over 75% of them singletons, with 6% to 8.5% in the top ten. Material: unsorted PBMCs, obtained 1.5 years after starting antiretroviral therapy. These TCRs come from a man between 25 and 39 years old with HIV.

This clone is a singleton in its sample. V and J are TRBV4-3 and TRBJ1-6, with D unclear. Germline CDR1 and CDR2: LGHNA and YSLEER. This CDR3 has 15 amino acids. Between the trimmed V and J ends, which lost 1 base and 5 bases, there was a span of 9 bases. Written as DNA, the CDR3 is TGCGCCAGCAGCCAAGCGGTTTGGAATAATTCACCCCTCCACTTT. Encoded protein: CASSQAVWNNSPLHF.

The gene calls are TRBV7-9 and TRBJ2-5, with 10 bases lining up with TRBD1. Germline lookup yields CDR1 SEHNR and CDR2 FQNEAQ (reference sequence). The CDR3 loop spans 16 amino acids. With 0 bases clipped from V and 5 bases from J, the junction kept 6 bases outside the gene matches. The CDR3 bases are TGTGCCAGCAGCTTAGCCGGGACAGGGGAACGGGAGACCCAGTACTTC. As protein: CASSLAGTGERETQYF.

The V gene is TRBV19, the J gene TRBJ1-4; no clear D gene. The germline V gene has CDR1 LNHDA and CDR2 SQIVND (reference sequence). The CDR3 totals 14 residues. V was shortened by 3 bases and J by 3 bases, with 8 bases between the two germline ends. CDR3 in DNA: TGTGCCAGTAGTATGAGGGTAGCTAATGAAAAACTGTTTTTT. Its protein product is CASSMRVANEKLFF.

This chain's CDR3 is CASSLYKGGNTIYF. The CDR3 nucleotides read TGTGCCAGCAGTTTATATAAGGGGGGAAACACCATATATTTT. This chain uses TRBV28 with TRBJ1-3, with a tentative D call TRBD1 (5 bases). Trimming left V 1 base short and J 4 bases short, with 8 bases between. CDR1 is MDHEN and CDR2 is SYDVKM in the germline V gene. CDR3 size: 14 residues.